The 14 T cell receptor beta chains below all came from one sample that was sequenced in a study of CD8 T cells in ankylosing spondylitis. Whole-study results and caveats: Seemingly characteristic of ankylosing spondylitis blood was a TCR beta motif consisting of about 8 highly homologous variants.

TCRdb processed the 5' RACE reads anew with MiXCR; each CDR3 protein has one entry. This table has 750,000 to 850,000 distinct CDR3 sequences, 10% to 15% appearing once. Antigens of these TCRs are unknown. Sequenced input: blood, either unsorted or a sorted T cell fraction (not recorded which). The receptor source for this set is a male donor with ankylosing spondylitis.

The rearrangement joins TRBV18 to TRBJ2-1; no reliable D call. The germline gives CDR1 KGHSH, CDR2 LQKENI. The CDR3 runs 13 residues. V was clipped by 3 bases and J by 3 bases, with 6 bases between them. The CDR3 DNA is TGTGCCAGCTCACCGGACGTCTACAATGAGCAGTTCTTC. Protein: CASSPDVYNEQFF.

This clonotype showed up just a few times. CDR3: CSARRTKETQYF. The CDR3 nucleotides read TGCAGTGCTAGGCGGACTAAAGAGACCCAGTACTTC. The chain is built from TRBV20-1 and TRBJ2-5, with TRBD2 as a possible D gene (6 bases). This CDR3 contains 12 residues. Germline CDR1 is DFQATT and CDR2 is SNEGSKA (reference sequence). V lost 3 bases and J lost 3, with 8 bases in between.

This clonotype occurred a few times. J is TRBJ1-1 and V is TRBV6-1; D possibly corresponds to TRBD1 (6 bases). Germline V lookup: CDR1 MNHNS, CDR2 SASEGT. The CDR3 is 16 residues long. Trimming cost V 6 bases and J 1 base, with 18 bases left between them. CDR3 loop: CASRHGSGARNTEAFF. The CDR3 coding sequence is TGTGCCAGCAGGCATGGGTCAGGGGCGAGGAACACTGAAGCTTTCTTT.

The rearrangement uses TRBV9 and TRBJ2-5, with TRBD2 as a possible D gene (6 bases). This CDR3 is 15 amino acids long. CDR1 and CDR2 (germline): SGDLS, YYNGEE. The V gene lost 3 bases and the J gene lost 5 bases, with 17 bases spanning the gap. Here the CDR3 reads CASSARGTAGETQYF. As DNA, the CDR3 is TGTGCCAGCAGCGCCAGAGGGACTGCCGGGGAGACCCAGTACTTC.

The chain couples TRBV20-1 to TRBJ2-1, with TRBD2 matching over 13 bases. From germline, CDR1 is DFQATT and CDR2 SNEGSKA (reference sequence). J was trimmed by 2 bases and V by 3 bases; bases with no gene match: 7. The CDR3 length is 17 residues. DNA for the CDR3: TGCAGTGCTAGTCCGACTAGCGGGAGGCCCACCTACAATGAGCAGTTCTTC. Its protein product is CSASPTSGRPTYNEQFF.

This rearrangement joins TRBV7-8 to TRBJ1-2, with TRBD1 identical over 11 bases. CDR1 SGHVS and CDR2 FQNEAQ come from the germline V gene. After removal of 4 bases from V and 0 bases from J, the junction contained 7 bases not matched to a gene. This CDR3 region has 17 residues. CDR3 protein: CASSSGQGAIANYGYTF. The CDR3 nucleotides are TGTGCCAGCAGCTCCGGACAGGGGGCTATCGCTAACTATGGCTACACCTTC.

V usage is TRBV5-1 and J usage is TRBJ1-5, with D unclear. CDR1 and CDR2 from the germline V gene are SGHRS and YFSETQ. The CDR3 is 13 amino acids. Trimming removed 4 bases from V and 7 bases from J, with 12 bases in between. The CDR3 sequence: CASSNWVGQPQHF. The CDR3, as DNA: TGCGCCAGCAGCAATTGGGTTGGGCAGCCCCAGCATTTT.

Here the CDR3 DNA reads TGCAGTGCTAGAGATTTGGCAGGGAACACTGAAGCTTTCTTT. As protein: CSARDLAGNTEAFF. The rearrangement uses TRBV20-1 and TRBJ1-1; unclear D gene. The CDR3 is made up of 14 amino acids. Germline V gene data show CDR1 as DFQATT and CDR2 as SNEGSKA (reference sequence). V was cut by 0 bases and J by 1 base, with 9 bases left in between.

This clonotype was detected ten times or more. The chain couples TRBV6-6 to TRBJ2-7; TRBD2 is a possible D gene (6 bases). V lost 5 bases to trimming and J lost 6 bases, with 8 bases between them. The CDR3 loop spans 11 amino acids. Germline V gene data show CDR1 as MNHNY and CDR2 as SVGAGI (reference sequence). The CDR3 DNA reads as TGTGCCAGCAGTCCCGGGGGCGAGCAGTACTTC. Its translation is CASSPGGEQYF.

This clonotype was observed a handful of times. The chain joins TRBV3-1 to TRBJ2-7; no clear D. The CDR3 has 12 amino acids. Germline lookup yields CDR1 LGHDT and CDR2 YNNKEL (reference sequence). Trimming took 4 bases from V and 7 from J, leaving 11 bases between them. CDR3 sequence: CASSRQSWEQYF. In DNA, the CDR3 is TGTGCCAGCAGCCGGCAGAGTTGGGAGCAGTACTTC.

This clonotype was seen more than once but under ten times. The J gene is TRBJ1-5, the V gene TRBV20-1, with 8 bases that match TRBD1. Germline V CDR1 and CDR2: DFQATT, SNEGSKA (reference sequence). The V gene end was trimmed by 6 bases and the J gene end by 2 bases; junction bases not matched to a gene: 12. The CDR3 is 16 amino acids. The CDR3 DNA reads TGCAGTGCCCCGAAGACAGGGGTAATTGGCAATCAGCCCCAGCATTTT. Translating gives CSAPKTGVIGNQPQHF.

The chain joins TRBV20-1 to TRBJ2-5; D remains unclear. V shed 6 bases and J shed 5 bases, with 10 bases lying between them. The CDR3 is 11 amino acids. Germline V gives CDR1 DFQATT, CDR2 SNEGSKA (reference sequence). CDR3 nucleotide sequence: TGCAGTGCCCCGCGGTACGAGACCCAGTACTTC. This translates into CSAPRYETQYF.

This clonotype has a handful of counts. The chain couples TRBV20-1 to TRBJ2-2, with 7 bases lining up with TRBD1. The CDR3 covers 13 residues. Trimming took 5 bases from V and 4 from J; bases not matched to a gene: 4. Germline V CDR1 and CDR2: DFQATT, SNEGSKA (reference sequence). CDR3 protein: CSAAWTGTGELFF. As DNA, the CDR3 is TGCAGTGCTGCCTGGACAGGCACCGGGGAGCTGTTTTTT.

This clonotype was seen a few times. Here the CDR3 reads CASSAQGPNTEAFF. CDR3 bases: TGCGCCAGCAGCGCACAGGGGCCGAACACTGAAGCTTTCTTT. The chain employs TRBV5-1 and TRBJ1-1, with TRBD1 identical over 7 bases. The V gene end was trimmed by 4 bases and the J gene end by 1 base; junction bases not matched to a gene: 4. The CDR3 consists of 14 residues. The germline CDR1 and CDR2 sequences are SGHRS and YFSETQ.